This T cell receptor (beta chain) was captured in a study of regulatory T cells in long-lasting Graves disease. The ends were cut back, 4 bases at V and 6 bases at J, with 16 bases in the middle. Germline CDR1 and CDR2: WNHNN and SYGVQD (reference sequence). The CDR3 is made up of 15 amino acids. The time point: newly diagnosed GD, antithyroid drugs for less than 3 months. RNA from PBMCs was the source of the TCR library. Library construction for TCR beta used iRepertoire HTBI primers and Arm-PCR of CDR3 regions. TCRdb processed the multiplex PCR reads anew with MiXCR; each CDR3 protein has one entry. The table includes 350,000 to 450,000 distinct CDR3 sequences, just under 15% detected once. In its sample, this clonotype was seen many times. These data were likewise used in another study, on T cells in Graves' hyperthyroidism and ophthalmopathy.

This TCR was recovered from a woman under 40 with Graves disease. This rearrangement joins TRBV10-1 to TRBJ2-1, with TRBD2 as a possible D gene (5 bases). Here the sequenced sample was peripheral blood mononuclear cells (PBMCs), taken at new diagnosis, from a patient treated with antithyroid drugs. Here the CDR3 DNA reads TGCGCCAGCAGTGCACGGATGGGCGGACTCAATGAGCAGTTCTTC. Its translation: CASSARMGGLNEQFF.